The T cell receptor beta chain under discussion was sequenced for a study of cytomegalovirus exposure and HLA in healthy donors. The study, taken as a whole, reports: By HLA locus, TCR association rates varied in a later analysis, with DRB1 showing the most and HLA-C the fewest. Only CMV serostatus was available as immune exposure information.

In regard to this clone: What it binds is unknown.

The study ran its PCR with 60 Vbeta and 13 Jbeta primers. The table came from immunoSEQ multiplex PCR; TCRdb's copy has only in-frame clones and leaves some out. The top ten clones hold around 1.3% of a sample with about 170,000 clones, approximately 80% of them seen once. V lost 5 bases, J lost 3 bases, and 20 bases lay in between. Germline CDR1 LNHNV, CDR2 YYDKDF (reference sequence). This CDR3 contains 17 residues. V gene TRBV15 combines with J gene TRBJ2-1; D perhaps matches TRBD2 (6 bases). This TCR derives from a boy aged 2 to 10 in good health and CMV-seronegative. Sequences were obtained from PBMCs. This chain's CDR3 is CATSGLEGWRDYNEQFF. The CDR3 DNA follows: TGTGCCACCAGCGGCCTGGAGGGGTGGCGGGACTACAATGAGCAGTTCTTC. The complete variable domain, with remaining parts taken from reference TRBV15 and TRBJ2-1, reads DAMVIQNPRYQVTQFGKPVTLSCSQTLNHNVMYWYQQKSSQAPKLLFHYYDKDFNNEADTPDNFQSRRPNTSFCFLDIRSPGLGDTAMYLCATSGLEGWRDYNEQFFGPGTRLTVL.